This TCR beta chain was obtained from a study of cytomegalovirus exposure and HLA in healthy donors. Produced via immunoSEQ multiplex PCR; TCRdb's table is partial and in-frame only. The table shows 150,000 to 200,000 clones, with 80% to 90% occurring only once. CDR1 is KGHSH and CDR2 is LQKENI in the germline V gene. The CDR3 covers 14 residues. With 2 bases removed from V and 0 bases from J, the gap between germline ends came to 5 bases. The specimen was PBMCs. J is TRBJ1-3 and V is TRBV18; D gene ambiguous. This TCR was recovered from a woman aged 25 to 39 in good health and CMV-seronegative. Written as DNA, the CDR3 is TGTGCCAGCTCACCAACAAGCTCTGGAAACACCATATATTTT. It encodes CASSPTSSGNTIYF.